Listed below are T cell receptor beta chains from one sample, sequenced in a study of response to subunit inactivated influenza vaccine. Each CDR3 protein gets one entry after TCRdb re-called the RT-PCR reads with MiXCR. The repertoire holds hundreds of thousands of distinct CDR3 sequences, with about 14% as singletons. The input for sequencing was PBMCs from blood, taken 14 to 15 days before vaccination. These receptors originate from a middle-aged man who received an inactivated influenza vaccine. The CDR3 runs from the conserved cysteine through the conserved F or W. D genes are given only for firm matches. Clone size, where shown, is once, few, many, or a class for clones that have expanded.

d_gene	v_gene	j_gene	abundance	len	CDR3aa	CDR3nt
TRBD1	TRBV7-2	TRBJ2-5	few	14	CASSYLGDSGTQYF	TGTGCCAGCAGCTATTTGGGGGACAGTGGGACCCAGTACTTC
NA	TRBV9	TRBJ2-7	few	13	CASSVVSGSEQYF	TGTGCCAGCAGCGTAGTTTCAGGATCCGAGCAGTACTTC
NA	TRBV5-1	TRBJ1-1	NA	11	CASRRASEAFF	TGCGCCAGCCGCCGGGCGAGTGAAGCTTTCTTT
TRBD2	TRBV2	TRBJ2-1	NA	15	CASREASGQHNEQFF	TGTGCCAGCAGGGAAGCTAGCGGGCAACACAATGAGCAGTTCTTC
TRBD2	TRBV20-1	TRBJ2-3	NA	14	CSARVPGGLDTQYF	TGCAGTGCTAGAGTCCCGGGAGGCCTCGATACGCAGTATTTT
NA	TRBV7-9	TRBJ2-3	NA	15	CASSPVGNRRDTQYF	TGTGCCAGCAGCCCGGTGGGCAATAGGCGGGATACGCAGTATTTT
NA	TRBV12-3/TRBV12-4	TRBJ1-2	NA	17	CASSLGSLGEEYYGYTF	TGTGCCAGCAGTTTAGGGTCCTTGGGGGAAGAGTACTATGGCTACACCTTC
NA	TRBV7-3	TRBJ1-1	many	15	CASSTRPDMNTEAFF	TGTGCCAGCAGCACTCGGCCAGACATGAACACTGAAGCTTTCTTT
NA	TRBV3-1	TRBJ2-2	few	16	CASSQVRQPITGELFF	TGTGCCAGCAGCCAAGTTCGACAGCCGATCACCGGGGAGCTGTTTTTT
TRBD1	TRBV4-1	TRBJ2-7	few	16	CASSSRRGQPSYEQYF	TGCGCCAGCAGCAGCCGAAGGGGACAGCCCTCCTACGAGCAGTACTTC
TRBD1	TRBV16	TRBJ2-7	few	14	CASSQFQGAYEQYF	TGTGCCAGCAGCCAATTCCAGGGGGCCTACGAGCAGTACTTC
TRBD1	TRBV7-2	TRBJ2-1	few	13	CASRPGTGSSQFF	TGTGCCAGCAGGCCCGGGACAGGGTCGTCGCAGTTCTTC
NA	TRBV5-1	TRBJ2-1	NA	13	CASTLGGGNEQFF	TGCGCCAGCACCCTCGGGGGAGGTAATGAGCAGTTCTTC
TRBD2	TRBV6-2/TRBV6-3	TRBJ2-1	many	14	CASQRLGGRDEQFF	TGTGCCAGCCAGAGACTAGGTGGGAGGGATGAGCAGTTCTTC
TRBD1	TRBV7-8	TRBJ2-7	few	17	CASSLAEGTVRSYEQYF	TGTGCCAGCAGCTTAGCCGAGGGGACAGTGAGATCCTACGAGCAGTACTTC
NA	TRBV4-3	TRBJ2-1	few	16	CASSQDPPGPYNEQFF	TGCGCCAGCAGCCAAGATCCTCCGGGACCCTACAATGAGCAGTTCTTC
NA	TRBV25-1	TRBJ2-5	NA	14	CASSEWGRQETQYF	TGTGCCAGCAGTGAATGGGGGCGGCAAGAGACCCAGTACTTC
TRBD1	TRBV10-2	TRBJ1-2	few	13	CASRAGTAYGYTF	TGCGCCAGCAGGGCCGGGACAGCATATGGCTACACCTTC
TRBD2	TRBV5-1	TRBJ2-7	NA	14	CASKERESIYEQYF	TGCGCCAGCAAAGAGCGGGAGTCAATATACGAGCAGTACTTC
NA	TRBV29-1	TRBJ2-7	few	11	CSGGGPGEQYF	TGCAGCGGCGGAGGACCGGGAGAGCAGTACTTC
NA	TRBV12-3/TRBV12-4	TRBJ1-2	many	12	CASSEVNYGYTF	TGTGCCAGCAGTGAAGTTAACTATGGCTACACCTTC
NA	TRBV11-2	TRBJ2-3	few	16	CASSLLILEAGDTQYF	TGTGCCAGCAGCTTACTGATACTGGAAGCAGGAGATACGCAGTATTTT
NA	TRBV30	TRBJ2-7	few	13	CAWRSGVRSEQYF	TGTGCCTGGAGGTCGGGGGTGCGCTCCGAGCAGTACTTC
TRBD1	TRBV7-6	TRBJ2-2	NA	17	CASSLGRQGGITGELFF	TGTGCCAGCAGCTTAGGGAGACAGGGGGGTATCACCGGGGAGCTGTTTTTT
NA	TRBV29-1	TRBJ1-2	NA	11	CSVRGVNGYTF	TGCAGCGTGAGGGGGGTAAATGGCTACACCTTC
NA	TRBV20-1	TRBJ2-1	NA	15	CSATPTSPVSPEQFF	TGCAGTGCTACCCCCACTAGTCCGGTATCACCGGAGCAGTTCTTC
TRBD2	TRBV20-1	TRBJ2-3	NA	14	CSAPLAGVGDTQYF	TGCAGTGCACCGCTAGCGGGGGTTGGAGATACGCAGTATTTT